This entry concerns a single T cell receptor beta chain. Its target is unknown. These data come from a study of T cell responses to AZD1222 COVID-19 vaccine. Generated by immunoSEQ multiplex PCR, the TCRdb table keeps only in-frame clones and is missing some. The table lists roughly 150,000 clones, about nine tenths of them singletons. Findings and limits, study-wide: Donors in the cohort were predominantly white British and more often female, and clonal diversity was possibly underestimated.

The CDR3 loop spans 16 amino acids. Germline V gene data show CDR1 as LGHNA and CDR2 as YNFKEQ. V gave up 1 base and J gave up 4 bases, with 14 bases separating them. This specimen was peripheral blood, taken 28 days after the second AZD1222 dose. The chain recombines TRBV4-2 with TRBJ1-3, with TRBD1 as a possible D gene (6 bases). The clonotype comes from an adult who received the AZD1222 COVID-19 vaccine. CDR3 residues: CASSQVGGGFGNTIYF. The CDR3 nucleotides are TGTGCCAGCAGCCAAGTAGGAGGGGGTTTCGGAAACACCATATATTTT.